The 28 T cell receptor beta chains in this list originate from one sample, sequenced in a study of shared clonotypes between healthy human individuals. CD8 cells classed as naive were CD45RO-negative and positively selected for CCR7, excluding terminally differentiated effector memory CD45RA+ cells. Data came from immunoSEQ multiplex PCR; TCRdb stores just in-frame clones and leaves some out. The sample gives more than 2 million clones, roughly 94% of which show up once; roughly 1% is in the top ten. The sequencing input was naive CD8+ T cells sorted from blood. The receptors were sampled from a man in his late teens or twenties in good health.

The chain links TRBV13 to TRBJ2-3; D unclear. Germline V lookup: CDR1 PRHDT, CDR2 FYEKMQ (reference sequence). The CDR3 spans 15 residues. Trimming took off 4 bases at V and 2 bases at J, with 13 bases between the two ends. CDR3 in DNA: TGTGCCAGCAGCTCCCGGGCCGCTACCACAGATACGCAGTATTTT. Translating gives CASSSRAATTDTQYF. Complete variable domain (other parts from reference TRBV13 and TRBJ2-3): AAGVIQSPRHLIKEKRETATLKCYPIPRHDTVYWYQQGPGQDPQFLISFYEKMQSDKGSIPDRFSAQQFSDYHSELNMSSLELGDSALYFCASSSRAATTDTQYFGPGTRLTVL.

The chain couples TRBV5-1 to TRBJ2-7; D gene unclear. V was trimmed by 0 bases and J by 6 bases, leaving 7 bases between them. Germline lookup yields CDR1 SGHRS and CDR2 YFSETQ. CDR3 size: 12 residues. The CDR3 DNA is TGCGCCAGCAGCTTGGCCTCTTCCGAGCAGTACTTC. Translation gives CASSLASSEQYF.

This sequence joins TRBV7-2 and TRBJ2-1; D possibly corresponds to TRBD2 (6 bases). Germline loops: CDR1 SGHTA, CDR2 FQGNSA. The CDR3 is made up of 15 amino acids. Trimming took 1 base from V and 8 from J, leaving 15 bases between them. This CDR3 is CASSLGLGAGHEQFF. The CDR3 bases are TGTGCCAGCAGCTTAGGTTTGGGAGCGGGCCATGAGCAGTTCTTC.

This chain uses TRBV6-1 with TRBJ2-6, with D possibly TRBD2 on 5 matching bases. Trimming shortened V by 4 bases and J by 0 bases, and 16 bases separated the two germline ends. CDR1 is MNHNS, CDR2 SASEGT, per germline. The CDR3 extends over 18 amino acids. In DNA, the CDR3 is TGTGCCAGCAGTGGACTCGGGGTCCTTATCTCTGGGGCCAACGTCCTGACTTTC. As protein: CASSGLGVLISGANVLTF.

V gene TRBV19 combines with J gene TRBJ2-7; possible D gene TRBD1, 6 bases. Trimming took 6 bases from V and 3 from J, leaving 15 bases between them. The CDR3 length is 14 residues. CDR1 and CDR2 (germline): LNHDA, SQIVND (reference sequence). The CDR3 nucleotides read TGTGCCAGTAGAGACGGACAGACAGACTACGAGCAGTACTTC. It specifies CASRDGQTDYEQYF.

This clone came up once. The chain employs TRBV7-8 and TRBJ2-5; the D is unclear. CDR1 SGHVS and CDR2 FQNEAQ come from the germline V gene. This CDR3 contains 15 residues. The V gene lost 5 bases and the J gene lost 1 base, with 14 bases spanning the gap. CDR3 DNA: TGTGCCAGCAGCACCCCCCTAGGGCCCCAAGAGACCCAGTACTTC. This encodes CASSTPLGPQETQYF.

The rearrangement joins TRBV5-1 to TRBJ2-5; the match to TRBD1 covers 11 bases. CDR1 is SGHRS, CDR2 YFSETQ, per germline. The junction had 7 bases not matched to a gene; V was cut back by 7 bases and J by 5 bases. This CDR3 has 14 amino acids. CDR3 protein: CASGRTGGDETQYF. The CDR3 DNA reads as TGCGCCAGCGGTCGGACAGGGGGCGATGAGACCCAGTACTTC.

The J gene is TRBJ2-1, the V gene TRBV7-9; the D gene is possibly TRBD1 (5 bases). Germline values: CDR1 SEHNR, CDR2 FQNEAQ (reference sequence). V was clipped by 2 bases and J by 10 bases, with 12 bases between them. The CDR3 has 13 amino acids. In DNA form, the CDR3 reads TGTGCCAGCAGCTTACCGATGGGGCGAGAGCAGTTCTTC. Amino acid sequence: CASSLPMGREQFF.

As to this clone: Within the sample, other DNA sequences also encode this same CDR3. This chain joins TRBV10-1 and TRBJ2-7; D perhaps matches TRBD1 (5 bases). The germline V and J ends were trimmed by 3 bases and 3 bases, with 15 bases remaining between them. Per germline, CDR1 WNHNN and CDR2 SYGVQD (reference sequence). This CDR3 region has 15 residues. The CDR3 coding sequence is TGCGCCAGCAGTGATGGTGTAGGGGCTCTCTACGAGCAGTACTTC. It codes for CASSDGVGALYEQYF.

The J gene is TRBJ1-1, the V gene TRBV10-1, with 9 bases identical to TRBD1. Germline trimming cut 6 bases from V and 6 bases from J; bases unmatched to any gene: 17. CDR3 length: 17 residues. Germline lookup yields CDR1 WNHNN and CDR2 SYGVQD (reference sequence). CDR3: CASSGWGTGLLGPEAFF. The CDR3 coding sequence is TGCGCCAGCAGCGGGTGGGGGACAGGGCTACTTGGGCCTGAAGCTTTCTTT.

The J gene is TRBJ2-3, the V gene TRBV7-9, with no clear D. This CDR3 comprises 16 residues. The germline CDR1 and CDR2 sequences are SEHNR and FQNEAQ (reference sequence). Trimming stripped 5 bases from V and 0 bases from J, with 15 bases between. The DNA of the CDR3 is TGTGCCAGCAGCCAATTCCCCGGGCCTAGCACAGATACGCAGTATTTT. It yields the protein CASSQFPGPSTDTQYF.

CDR3 sequence reads: CASRPLGLAEQYF. CDR3 coding DNA: TGTGCCAGTCGCCCCTTGGGGTTGGCCGAGCAGTACTTC. The chain carries TRBV19 and TRBJ2-7; D uncertain. CDR1 and CDR2 (germline): LNHDA, SQIVND (reference sequence). The CDR3 contains 13 residues. V was cut by 8 bases and J by 6 bases, with 17 bases left in between.

CDR3 in amino acids: CASSLSVPGTHYSYEQYF. DNA for the CDR3: TGTGCCAGCAGTTTATCGGTGCCTGGGACCCATTATTCCTACGAGCAGTACTTC. The rearrangement links TRBV27 to TRBJ2-7, with D tentatively TRBD1 or TRBD2 (5 bases each). Deletions cut 0 bases from V and 1 base from J, with 19 bases between. The CDR3 is 18 amino acids. CDR1 and CDR2 from the germline V gene are MNHEY and SMNVEV (reference sequence).

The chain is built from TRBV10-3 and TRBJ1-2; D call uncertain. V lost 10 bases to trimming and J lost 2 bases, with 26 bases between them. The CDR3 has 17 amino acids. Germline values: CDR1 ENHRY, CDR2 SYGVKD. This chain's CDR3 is CATSDYSAGYQNYGYTF. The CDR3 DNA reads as TGTGCCACCAGCGACTACAGCGCCGGTTACCAAAACTATGGCTACACCTTC.

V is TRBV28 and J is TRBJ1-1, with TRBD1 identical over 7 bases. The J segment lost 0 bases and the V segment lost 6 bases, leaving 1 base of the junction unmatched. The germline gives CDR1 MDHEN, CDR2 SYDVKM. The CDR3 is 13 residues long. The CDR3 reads CASSGTVNTEAFF. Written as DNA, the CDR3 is TGTGCCAGCAGCGGGACAGTGAACACTGAAGCTTTCTTT.

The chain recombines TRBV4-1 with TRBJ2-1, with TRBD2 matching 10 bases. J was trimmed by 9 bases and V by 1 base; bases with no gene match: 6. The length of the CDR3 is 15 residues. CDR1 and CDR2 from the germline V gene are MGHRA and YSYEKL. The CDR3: CASSQGAGGPREQFF. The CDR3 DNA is TGCGCCAGCAGCCAAGGAGCGGGAGGGCCCCGTGAGCAGTTCTTC.

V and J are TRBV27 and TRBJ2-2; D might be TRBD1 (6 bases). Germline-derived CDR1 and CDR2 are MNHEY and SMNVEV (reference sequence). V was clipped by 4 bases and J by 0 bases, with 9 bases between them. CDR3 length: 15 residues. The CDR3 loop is CASSYRTANTGELFF. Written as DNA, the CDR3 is TGTGCCAGCAGTTATCGGACAGCGAACACCGGGGAGCTGTTTTTT.

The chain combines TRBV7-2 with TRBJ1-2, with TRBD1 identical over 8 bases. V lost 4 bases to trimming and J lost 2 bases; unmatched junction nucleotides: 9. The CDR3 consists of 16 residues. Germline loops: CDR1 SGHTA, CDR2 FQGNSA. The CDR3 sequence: CASSSATGVSNYGYTF. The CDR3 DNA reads TGTGCCAGCAGCTCCGCGACAGGGGTCTCCAACTATGGCTACACCTTC.

The CDR3 nucleotides are TGTGCCAGCAGCCCCGGGACAGGAGGAAACACCATATATTTT. This translates into CASSPGTGGNTIYF. The rearrangement joins TRBV7-9 to TRBJ1-3, with TRBD1 identical over 8 bases. Germline V gives CDR1 SEHNR, CDR2 FQNEAQ (reference sequence). The trim removed 5 bases at V and 4 bases at J, leaving 4 bases unmatched. The CDR3 runs 14 residues.

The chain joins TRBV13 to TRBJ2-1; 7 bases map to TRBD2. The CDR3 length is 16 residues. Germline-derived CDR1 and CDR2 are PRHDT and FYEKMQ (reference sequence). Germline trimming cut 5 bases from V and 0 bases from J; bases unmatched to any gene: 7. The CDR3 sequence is CASSLTSEGSYNEQFF. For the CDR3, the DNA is TGTGCCAGCAGCCTAACTAGCGAGGGCTCCTACAATGAGCAGTTCTTC.

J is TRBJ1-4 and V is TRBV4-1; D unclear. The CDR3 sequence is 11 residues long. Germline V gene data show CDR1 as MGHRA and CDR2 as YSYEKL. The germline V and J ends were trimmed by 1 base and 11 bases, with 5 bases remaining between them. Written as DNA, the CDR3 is TGCGCCAGCAGCCAAGGCAGGAAACTGTTTTTT. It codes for CASSQGRKLFF.

The CDR3 nucleotides are TGTGCCAGCAGTTTATCTTACGGGACAGGGGTTTACGAGCAGTACTTC. Encoded protein: CASSLSYGTGVYEQYF. The J gene is TRBJ2-7, the V gene TRBV27; 10 nucleotides line up with TRBD1. The CDR3 is 16 residues long. Germline CDR1 MNHEY, CDR2 SMNVEV (reference sequence). V was clipped by 0 bases and J by 4 bases; unmatched bases: 6.

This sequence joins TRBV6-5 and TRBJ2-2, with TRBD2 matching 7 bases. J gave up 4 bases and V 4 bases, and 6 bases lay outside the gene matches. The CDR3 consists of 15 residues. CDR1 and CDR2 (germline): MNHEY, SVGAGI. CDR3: CASSFPSGGTGELFF. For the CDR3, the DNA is TGTGCCAGCAGTTTTCCTAGCGGCGGCACCGGGGAGCTGTTTTTT.

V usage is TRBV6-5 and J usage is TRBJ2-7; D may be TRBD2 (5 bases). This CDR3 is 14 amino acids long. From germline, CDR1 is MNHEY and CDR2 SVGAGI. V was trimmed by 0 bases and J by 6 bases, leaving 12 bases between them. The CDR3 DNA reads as TGTGCCAGCAGTTACTCGCAGGAGGTAATCGAGCAGTACTTC. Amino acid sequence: CASSYSQEVIEQYF.

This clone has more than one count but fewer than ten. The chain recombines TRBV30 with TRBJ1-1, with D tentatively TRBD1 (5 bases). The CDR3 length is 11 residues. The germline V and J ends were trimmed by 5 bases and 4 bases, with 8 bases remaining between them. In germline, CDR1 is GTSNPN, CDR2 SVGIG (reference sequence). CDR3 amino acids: CAWGDSTEAFF. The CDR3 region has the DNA TGTGCCTGGGGCGACAGCACTGAAGCTTTCTTT. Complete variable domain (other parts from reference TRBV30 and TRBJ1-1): SQTIHQWPATLVQPVGSPLSLECTVEGTSNPNLYWYRQAAGRGLQLLFYSVGIGQISSEVPQNLSASRPQDRQFILSSKKLLLSDSGFYLCAWGDSTEAFFGQGTRLTVV.

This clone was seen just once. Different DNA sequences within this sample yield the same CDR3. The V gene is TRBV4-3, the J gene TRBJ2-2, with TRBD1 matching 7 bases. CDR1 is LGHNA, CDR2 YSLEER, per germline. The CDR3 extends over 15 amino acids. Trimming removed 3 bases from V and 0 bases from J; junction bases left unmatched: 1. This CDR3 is CASSQGTANTGELFF. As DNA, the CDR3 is TGCGCCAGCAGCCAGGGGACAGCGAACACCGGGGAGCTGTTTTTT.

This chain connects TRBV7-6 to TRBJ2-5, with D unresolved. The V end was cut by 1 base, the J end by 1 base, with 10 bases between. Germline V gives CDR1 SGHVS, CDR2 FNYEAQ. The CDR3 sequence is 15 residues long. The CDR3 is CASSLEWASQETQYF. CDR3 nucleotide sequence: TGTGCCAGCAGCTTAGAGTGGGCCAGCCAAGAGACCCAGTACTTC.

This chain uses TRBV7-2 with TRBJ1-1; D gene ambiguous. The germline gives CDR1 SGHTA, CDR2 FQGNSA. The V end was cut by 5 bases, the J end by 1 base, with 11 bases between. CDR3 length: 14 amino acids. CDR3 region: CASSPHWGNTEAFF. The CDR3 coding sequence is TGTGCCAGCAGCCCACATTGGGGGAACACTGAAGCTTTCTTT.